These 23 T cell receptor beta chains share one sample of origin, sequenced in a study of post-analysis software for immune sequencing data. Unique molecular identifiers were present in the TCR beta cDNA libraries. TCRdb analysed the PCR reads with MiXCR anew, one entry per CDR3 protein. This table has about 380,000 distinct CDR3 sequences, approximately 38% appearing once. Findings of the study overall: Relative to controls, patients had a handful of TRBV segments at higher frequency, with TRBV5-6, TRBV5-1 and TRBV20-1 among these.

Their antigen targets remain unknown. Sequenced: blood. The receptor source for this set is a girl aged 10 to 17 with multiple sclerosis.

V gene TRBV7-9 combines with J gene TRBJ2-3; 7 bases line up with TRBD1. The CDR3 extends over 16 amino acids. V gave up 4 bases and J gave up 0 bases; unmatched junction bases: 7. Germline loops: CDR1 SEHNR, CDR2 FQNEAQ (reference sequence). CDR3 loop: CASSSFRDRSTDTQYF. The DNA of the CDR3 is TGTGCCAGCAGCTCTTTCCGGGACAGAAGCACAGATACGCAGTATTTT.

This rearrangement joins TRBV20-1 to TRBJ2-3; D perhaps matches TRBD2 (6 bases). The CDR3 is 16 residues long. Trimming removed 3 bases from V and 0 bases from J, with 16 bases in between. Per germline, CDR1 DFQATT and CDR2 SNEGSKA (reference sequence). CDR3: CSASQTAGSSTDTQYF. CDR3 bases: TGCAGTGCTAGTCAAACTGCGGGGTCTAGCACAGATACGCAGTATTTT.

This clonotype was observed a few times. The chain has TRBV12-3 or TRBV12-4 and TRBJ2-7, with a possible D match to TRBD1 (6 bases). Trimming took 3 bases from V and 2 from J, leaving 11 bases between them. The length of the CDR3 is 14 residues. The CDR3 DNA reads as TGTGCCAGCAGTTTTGAAGGGGGACCCTACGAGCAGTACTTC. Its translation is CASSFEGGPYEQYF.

This chain links TRBV6-5 with TRBJ2-2; D is undetermined. The germline V gene encodes CDR1 MNHEY and CDR2 SVGAGI. The V gene lost 1 base and the J gene lost 2 bases, with 8 bases spanning the gap. The length of the CDR3 is 15 residues. CDR3 sequence (DNA): TGTGCCAGCAGTTACTTACAGCCTAACACCGGGGAGCTGTTTTTT. It translates to CASSYLQPNTGELFF.

This rearrangement joins TRBV18 to TRBJ2-1; TRBD2 matches 11 bases. Germline V gene lookup returns CDR1 KGHSH and CDR2 LQKENI. After removal of 8 bases from V and 6 bases from J, the junction contained 6 bases not matched to a gene. This CDR3 region has 14 residues. This CDR3 reads CASRGTSGFNEQFF. Written as DNA, the CDR3 is TGTGCCAGCCGCGGGACTAGCGGTTTCAATGAGCAGTTCTTC.

This clonotype has only a few counts. The chain combines TRBV6-5 with TRBJ1-1, with D perhaps TRBD1 (6 bases). This CDR3 has 14 amino acids. Germline values: CDR1 MNHEY, CDR2 SVGAGI. Trimming shortened V by 3 bases and J by 1 base, and 9 bases separated the two germline ends. As DNA, the CDR3 is TGTGCCAGCAGTTATAAGGGGGGGAACACTGAAGCTTTCTTT. It codes for CASSYKGGNTEAFF.

This clonotype showed up just a few times. The chain couples TRBV4-1 to TRBJ2-7, with a tentative D call TRBD1 (6 bases). V was cut by 1 base and J by 3 bases, with 16 bases left in between. This CDR3 has 16 amino acids. Germline V gene lookup returns CDR1 MGHRA and CDR2 YSYEKL. DNA of the CDR3: TGCGCCAGCAGCCAAGGCTCTTCAGGACAGCGCTACGAGCAGTACTTC. It specifies CASSQGSSGQRYEQYF.

This clonotype has just a few counts. The J gene is TRBJ2-7, the V gene TRBV5-8; D is undetermined. Germline V lookup: CDR1 SGHTS, CDR2 YDEGEE. The ends were cut back, 1 base at V and 3 bases at J, with 11 bases in the middle. The CDR3 spans 14 residues. The CDR3 reads CASSLWGTLYEQYF. The DNA for the CDR3 is TGTGCCAGCAGCTTGTGGGGAACCCTCTACGAGCAGTACTTC.

This clonotype showed up just a few times. The rearrangement uses TRBV7-9 and TRBJ1-1; D is unresolved. The CDR3 sequence is 13 residues long. The germline CDR1 and CDR2 sequences are SEHNR and FQNEAQ (reference sequence). V lost 2 bases and J lost 9, with 13 bases in between. CDR3 bases: TGTGCCAGCAGCTTACCTCCTGTGAGGAAAGCTTTCTTT. It codes for CASSLPPVRKAFF.

This clonotype turned up a few times. The chain has TRBV12-5 and TRBJ2-2, with TRBD1 matching over 9 bases. The CDR3 extends over 14 amino acids. With 5 bases clipped from V and 6 bases from J, the junction kept 4 bases outside the gene matches. Per germline, CDR1 LGHNT and CDR2 FRNRAP. The CDR3 reads CASGRDRVAGELFF. The CDR3 DNA follows: TGTGCTAGTGGTCGGGACAGGGTGGCCGGGGAGCTGTTTTTT. The whole variable domain, remainder taken from reference TRBV12-5 and TRBJ2-2, is DARVTQTPRHKVTEMGQEVTMRCQPILGHNTVFWYRQTMMQGLELLAYFRNRAPLDDSGMPKDRFSAEMPDATLATLKIQPSEPRDSAVYFCASGRDRVAGELFFGEGSRLTVL.

The V and J genes are TRBV3-1 and TRBJ2-4; D remains unclear. The CDR3 runs 14 residues. V gave up 4 bases and J gave up 0 bases, with 7 bases separating them. Germline CDR1 and CDR2: LGHDT and YNNKEL (reference sequence). In DNA, the CDR3 is TGTGCCAGCAGCCCGCGACTAGCCAAAAACATTCAGTACTTC. It specifies CASSPRLAKNIQYF.

V gene TRBV29-1 combines with J gene TRBJ2-5; D remains ambiguous. CDR1 is SQVTM and CDR2 is ANQGSEA in the germline V gene. V gave up 5 bases and J gave up 2 bases, with 9 bases separating them. There are 12 residues in the CDR3. CDR3 coding DNA: TGCAGCGTTATGAGTACGCAAGAGACCCAGTACTTC. Translation gives CSVMSTQETQYF.

V usage is TRBV24-1 and J usage is TRBJ2-3; D may match TRBD1 or TRBD2 (5 bases each). Per germline, CDR1 KGHDR and CDR2 SFDVKD. The CDR3 totals 16 residues. V lost 0 bases to trimming and J lost 0 bases, with 9 bases between them. The CDR3 is CATSDLGGPSTDTQYF. The CDR3 coding sequence is TGTGCCACCAGTGATTTGGGGGGACCTAGCACAGATACGCAGTATTTT.

As regards this clonotype: A single base separates this from a much larger clone, so it may be a read error. This rearrangement joins TRBV7-9 to TRBJ2-3; D is perhaps TRBD2 (6 bases). The V and J ends lost 1 base and 4 bases respectively, with 15 bases between them. CDR3 length equals 16 residues. Germline assignment: CDR1 SEHNR and CDR2 FQNEAQ (reference sequence). The CDR3 sequence is CASSLGGGPRSDTQYF. The CDR3 DNA sequence: TGTGCCAGCAGCTTAGGTGGAGGGCCACGATCAGATACGCAGTATTTT.

The V call is TRBV5-5, the J call TRBJ2-5; possible D gene TRBD1, 5 bases. Germline V lookup: CDR1 SGHKS, CDR2 YYEKEE (reference sequence). The V and J ends lost 2 bases and 2 bases respectively, with 7 bases between them. This CDR3 is 13 amino acids long. CDR3 DNA: TGTGCCAGCAGCTTTAACAGGCAAGAGACCCAGTACTTC. Its translation is CASSFNRQETQYF.

The CDR3 loop reads CASSLVGRRIADTQYF. CDR3 in DNA: TGTGCCAGCAGCTTAGTCGGCAGGAGGATCGCAGATACGCAGTATTTT. V gene TRBV13 combines with J gene TRBJ2-3; D may be TRBD2 (5 bases). This CDR3 has 16 residues. The germline CDR1 and CDR2 sequences are PRHDT and FYEKMQ (reference sequence). Trimming cost V 1 base and J 4 bases, with 15 bases left between them.

V usage is TRBV12-3 or TRBV12-4 and J usage is TRBJ1-1, with 11 bases aligning to TRBD1. There are 12 residues in the CDR3. V lost 8 bases to trimming and J lost 6 bases; unmatched junction nucleotides: 2. CDR3 coding DNA: TGTGCCAGCTTGGGACAGGGGGCTGAAGCTTTCTTT. Its protein product is CASLGQGAEAFF.

The chain recombines TRBV7-9 with TRBJ2-1; possible D gene TRBD2, 5 bases. This CDR3 region has 12 residues. The germline V and J ends were trimmed by 6 bases and 14 bases, with 17 bases remaining between them. CDR1 SEHNR and CDR2 FQNEAQ come from the germline V gene (reference sequence). As DNA, the CDR3 is TGTGCCAGCAGTCTCGAAGGCGGGCGCGAGTTCTTC. This codes for CASSLEGGREFF.

In its sample, this clonotype was seen a few times. The rearrangement joins TRBV7-2 to TRBJ1-5; no firm D call. CDR3 length: 14 amino acids. Germline CDR1 SGHTA, CDR2 FQGNSA. Trimming took 3 bases from V and 3 from J, leaving 9 bases between them. The CDR3 DNA sequence: TGTGCCAGCAGCTTTGACACTCTCAATCAGCCCCAGCATTTT. Its translation: CASSFDTLNQPQHF.

The V call is TRBV6-5, the J call TRBJ2-1, with 7 bases that match TRBD1. Germline assignment: CDR1 MNHEY and CDR2 SVGAGI. The V gene end was trimmed by 6 bases and the J gene end by 10 bases; junction bases not matched to a gene: 9. The CDR3 runs 13 residues. CDR3 DNA: TGTGCCAGCAGGGACGGACAGGCCTTGGAGCAGTTCTTC. Translated: CASRDGQALEQFF.

J is TRBJ1-5 and V is TRBV7-9; 7 bases map to TRBD1. The CDR3 loop spans 16 amino acids. V lost 4 bases, J lost 2 bases, and 8 bases stayed unmatched. Germline V lookup: CDR1 SEHNR, CDR2 FQNEAQ (reference sequence). The CDR3 sequence is CASSSDRDTGNQPQHF. The DNA of the CDR3 is TGTGCCAGCAGCTCCGACAGGGATACCGGCAATCAGCCCCAGCATTTT.

In this sample, this clonotype turned up a few times. The J gene is TRBJ2-3, the V gene TRBV29-1; TRBD1 or TRBD2 may be the D gene (5 bases each). This CDR3 contains 14 residues. Germline loops: CDR1 SQVTM, CDR2 ANQGSEA. Trimming pared 3 bases from V and 6 bases from J, leaving 16 bases between. CDR3 in amino acids: CSVDRLGDGDTQYF. The CDR3, as DNA: TGCAGCGTTGATAGGCTTGGGGACGGGGATACGCAGTATTTT.

The sample holds a few counts of this clonotype. The chain combines TRBV5-6 with TRBJ2-3; 8 bases are shared with TRBD1. This CDR3 contains 14 residues. From germline, CDR1 is SGHDT and CDR2 YYEEEE. The V segment lost 3 bases and the J segment 4 bases; nucleotides outside the gene matches: 4. In nucleotides, the CDR3 is TGTGCCAGCAGCTGGGGACAGGCTGCAGATACGCAGTATTTT. Protein: CASSWGQAADTQYF.